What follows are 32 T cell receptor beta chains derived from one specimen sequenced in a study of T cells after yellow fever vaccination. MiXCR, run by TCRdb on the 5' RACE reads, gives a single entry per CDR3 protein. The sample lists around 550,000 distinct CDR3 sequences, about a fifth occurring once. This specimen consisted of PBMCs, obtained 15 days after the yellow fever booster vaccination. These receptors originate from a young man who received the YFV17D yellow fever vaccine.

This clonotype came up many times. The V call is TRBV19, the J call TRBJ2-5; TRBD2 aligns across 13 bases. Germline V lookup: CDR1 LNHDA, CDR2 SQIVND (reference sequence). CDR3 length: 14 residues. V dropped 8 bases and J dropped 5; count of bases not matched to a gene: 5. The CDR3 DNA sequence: TGTGCCAGTCGGACTAGCGGGAGCCGTGAGACCCAGTACTTC. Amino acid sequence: CASRTSGSRETQYF.

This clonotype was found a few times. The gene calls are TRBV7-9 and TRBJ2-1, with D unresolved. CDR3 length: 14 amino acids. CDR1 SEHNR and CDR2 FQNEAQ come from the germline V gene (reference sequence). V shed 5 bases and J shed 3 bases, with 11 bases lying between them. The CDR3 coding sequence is TGTGCCAGCAGCGTAGGCTCTGGCTACAATGAGCAGTTCTTC. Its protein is CASSVGSGYNEQFF.

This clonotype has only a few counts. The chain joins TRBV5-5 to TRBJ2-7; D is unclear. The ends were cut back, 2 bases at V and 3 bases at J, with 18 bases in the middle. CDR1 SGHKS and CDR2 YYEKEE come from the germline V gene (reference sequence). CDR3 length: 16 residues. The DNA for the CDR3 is TGTGCCAGCAGCTTCGACGATGACCGGATGTTCTACGAGCAGTACTTC. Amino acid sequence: CASSFDDDRMFYEQYF.

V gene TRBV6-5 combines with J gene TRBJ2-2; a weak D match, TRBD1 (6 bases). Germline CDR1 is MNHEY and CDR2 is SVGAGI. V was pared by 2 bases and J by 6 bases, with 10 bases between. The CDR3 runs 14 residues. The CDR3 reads CASSYRGGAGELFF. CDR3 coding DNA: TGTGCCAGCAGTTACCGTGGGGGCGCCGGGGAGCTGTTTTTT.

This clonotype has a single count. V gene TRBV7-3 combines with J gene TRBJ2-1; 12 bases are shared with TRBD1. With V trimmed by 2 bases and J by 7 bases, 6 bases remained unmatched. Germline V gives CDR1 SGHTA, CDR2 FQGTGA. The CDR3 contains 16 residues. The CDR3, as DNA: TGTGCCAGCAGCTTAGGGGGGACAGGGGGCGGGAATGAGCAGTTCTTC. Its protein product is CASSLGGTGGGNEQFF.

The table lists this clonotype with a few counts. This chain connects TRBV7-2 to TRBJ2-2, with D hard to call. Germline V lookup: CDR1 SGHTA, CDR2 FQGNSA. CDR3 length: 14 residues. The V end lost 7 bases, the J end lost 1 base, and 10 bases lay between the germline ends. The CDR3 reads CASMQTRNTGELFF. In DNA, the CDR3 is TGTGCCAGCATGCAAACCAGGAACACCGGGGAGCTGTTTTTT.

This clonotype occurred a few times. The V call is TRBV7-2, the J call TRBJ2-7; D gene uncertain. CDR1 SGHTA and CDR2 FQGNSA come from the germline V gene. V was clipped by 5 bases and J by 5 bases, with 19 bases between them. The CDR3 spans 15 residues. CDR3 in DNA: TGTGCCAGCAGCCCTCGGGCCATACCTTGGGACGAGCAGTACTTC. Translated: CASSPRAIPWDEQYF.

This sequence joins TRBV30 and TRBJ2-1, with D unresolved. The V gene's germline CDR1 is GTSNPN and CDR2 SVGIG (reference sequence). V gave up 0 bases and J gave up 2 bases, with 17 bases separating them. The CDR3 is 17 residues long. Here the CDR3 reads CAWSVENLGLTYNEQFF. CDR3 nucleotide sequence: TGTGCCTGGAGTGTAGAGAATCTGGGGTTAACCTACAATGAGCAGTTCTTC.

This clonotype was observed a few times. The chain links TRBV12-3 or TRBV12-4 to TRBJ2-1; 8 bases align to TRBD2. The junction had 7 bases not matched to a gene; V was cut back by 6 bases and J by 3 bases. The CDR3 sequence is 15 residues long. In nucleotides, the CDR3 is TGTGCCAGCAGACCCCCGGGACTAGGCTACAATGAGCAGTTCTTC. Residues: CASRPPGLGYNEQFF.

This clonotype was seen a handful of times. CDR3 sequence (DNA): TGCAGTGCTAGAGATCGTGTGAGCTCCTATAATTCACCCCTCCACTTT. Amino acids: CSARDRVSSYNSPLHF. The J gene is TRBJ1-6, the V gene TRBV20-1; the D is unclear. V lost 0 bases to trimming and J lost 0 bases, with 9 bases between them. The CDR3 loop spans 16 amino acids. The germline V gene has CDR1 DFQATT and CDR2 SNEGSKA (reference sequence).

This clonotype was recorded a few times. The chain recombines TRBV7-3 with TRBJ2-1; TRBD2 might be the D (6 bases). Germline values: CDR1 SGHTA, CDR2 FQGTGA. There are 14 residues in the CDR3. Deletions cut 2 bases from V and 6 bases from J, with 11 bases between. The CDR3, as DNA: TGTGCCAGCAGCTTAGGGGGGTTGAGCAATGAGCAGTTCTTC. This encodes CASSLGGLSNEQFF.

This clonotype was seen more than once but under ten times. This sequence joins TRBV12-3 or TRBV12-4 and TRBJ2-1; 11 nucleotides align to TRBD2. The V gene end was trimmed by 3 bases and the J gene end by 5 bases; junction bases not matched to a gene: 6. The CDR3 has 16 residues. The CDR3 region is CASSLWLAGGHNEQFF. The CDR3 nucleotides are TGTGCCAGCAGTTTGTGGCTAGCGGGAGGCCACAATGAGCAGTTCTTC.

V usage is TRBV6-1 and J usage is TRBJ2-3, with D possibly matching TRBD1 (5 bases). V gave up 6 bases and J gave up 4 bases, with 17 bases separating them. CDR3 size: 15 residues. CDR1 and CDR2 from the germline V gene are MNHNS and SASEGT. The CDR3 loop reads CASRIGHSIPDTQYF. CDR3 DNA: TGTGCCAGCAGAATCGGACATAGCATCCCAGATACGCAGTATTTT.

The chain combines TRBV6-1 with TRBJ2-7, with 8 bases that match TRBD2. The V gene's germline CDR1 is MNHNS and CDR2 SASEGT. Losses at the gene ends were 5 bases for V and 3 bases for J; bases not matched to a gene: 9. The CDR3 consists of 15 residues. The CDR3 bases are TGTGCCAGCAGTCCCCCGGGACTAGGGAACTACGAGCAGTACTTC. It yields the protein CASSPPGLGNYEQYF.

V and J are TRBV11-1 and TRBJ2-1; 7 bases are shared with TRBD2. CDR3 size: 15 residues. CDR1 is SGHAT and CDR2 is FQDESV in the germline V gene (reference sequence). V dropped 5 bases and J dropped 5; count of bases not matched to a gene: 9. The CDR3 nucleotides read TGTGCCAGCAGCCCCGGGGCTAGCGGAGACAATGAGCAGTTCTTC. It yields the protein CASSPGASGDNEQFF.

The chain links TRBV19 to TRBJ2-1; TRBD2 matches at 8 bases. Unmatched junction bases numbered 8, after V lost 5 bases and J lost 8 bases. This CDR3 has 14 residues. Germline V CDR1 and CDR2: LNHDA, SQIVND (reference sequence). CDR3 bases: TGTGCCAGTAGTCCGCTAGCGGGTTTTCATGAGCAGTTCTTC. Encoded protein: CASSPLAGFHEQFF.

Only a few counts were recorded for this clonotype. The chain's CDR3 is CAISEPGQGGTQYF. The CDR3 DNA is TGTGCCATCAGTGAACCGGGACAGGGGGGGACCCAGTACTTC. This chain uses TRBV10-3 with TRBJ2-5; 11 nucleotides match TRBD1. CDR1 is ENHRY and CDR2 is SYGVKD in the germline V gene. V lost 3 bases, J lost 7 bases, and 4 bases stayed unmatched. The CDR3 is made up of 14 amino acids.

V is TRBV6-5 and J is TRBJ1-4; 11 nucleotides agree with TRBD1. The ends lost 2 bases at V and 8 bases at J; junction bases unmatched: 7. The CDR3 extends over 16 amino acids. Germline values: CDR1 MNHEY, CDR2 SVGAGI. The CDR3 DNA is TGTGCCAGCAGTTACCTCGCCGGGACAGGGGGAGAAAAACTGTTTTTT. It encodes CASSYLAGTGGEKLFF.

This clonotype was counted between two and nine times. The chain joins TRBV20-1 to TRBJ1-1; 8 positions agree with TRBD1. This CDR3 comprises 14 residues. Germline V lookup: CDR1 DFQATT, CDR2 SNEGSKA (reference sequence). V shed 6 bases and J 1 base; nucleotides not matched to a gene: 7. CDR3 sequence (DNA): TGCAGTGCATCCCAGGGGGCGAGGAACACTGAAGCTTTCTTT. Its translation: CSASQGARNTEAFF.

The CDR3 loop reads CSASGTEYGAEAFF. The CDR3 DNA follows: TGCAGTGCTAGCGGGACAGAATACGGAGCTGAAGCTTTCTTT. This rearrangement joins TRBV20-1 to TRBJ1-1; 7 bases line up with TRBD1. Germline V lookup: CDR1 DFQATT, CDR2 SNEGSKA (reference sequence). The CDR3 consists of 14 residues. Trimming at V came to 3 bases and at J to 6 bases, leaving 10 bases not matched to a gene.

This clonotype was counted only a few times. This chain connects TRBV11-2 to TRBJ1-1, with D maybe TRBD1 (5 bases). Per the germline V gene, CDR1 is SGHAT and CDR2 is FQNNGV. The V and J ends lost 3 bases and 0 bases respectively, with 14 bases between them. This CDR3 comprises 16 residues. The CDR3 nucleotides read TGTGCCAGCAGCTTCGGGACTCACAGCATGAACACTGAAGCTTTCTTT. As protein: CASSFGTHSMNTEAFF.

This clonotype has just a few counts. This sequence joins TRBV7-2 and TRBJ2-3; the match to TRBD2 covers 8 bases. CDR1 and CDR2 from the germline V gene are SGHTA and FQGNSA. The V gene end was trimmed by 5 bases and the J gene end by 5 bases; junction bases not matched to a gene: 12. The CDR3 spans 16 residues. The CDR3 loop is CASSGRGGRGGDTQYF. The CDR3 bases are TGTGCCAGCAGCGGTCGCGGAGGACGGGGGGGAGATACGCAGTATTTT.

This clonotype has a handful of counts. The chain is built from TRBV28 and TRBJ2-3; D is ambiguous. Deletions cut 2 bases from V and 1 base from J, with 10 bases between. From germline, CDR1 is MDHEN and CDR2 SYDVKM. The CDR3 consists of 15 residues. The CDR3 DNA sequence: TGTGCCAGCAGTTTAGAGCAGACCCGCACAGATACGCAGTATTTT. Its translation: CASSLEQTRTDTQYF.

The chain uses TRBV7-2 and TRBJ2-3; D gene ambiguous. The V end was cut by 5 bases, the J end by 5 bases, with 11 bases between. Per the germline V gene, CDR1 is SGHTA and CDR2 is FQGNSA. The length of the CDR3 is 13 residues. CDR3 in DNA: TGTGCCAGCAGCCTCCAGATGGTAGATACGCAGTATTTT. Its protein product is CASSLQMVDTQYF.

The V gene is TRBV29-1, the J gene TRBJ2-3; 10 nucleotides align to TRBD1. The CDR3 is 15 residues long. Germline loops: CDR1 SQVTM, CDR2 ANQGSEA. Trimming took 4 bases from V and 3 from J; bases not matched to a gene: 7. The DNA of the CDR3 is TGCAGCGTTGTCCCGGGACAGGGGTCGACAGATACGCAGTATTTT. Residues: CSVVPGQGSTDTQYF.

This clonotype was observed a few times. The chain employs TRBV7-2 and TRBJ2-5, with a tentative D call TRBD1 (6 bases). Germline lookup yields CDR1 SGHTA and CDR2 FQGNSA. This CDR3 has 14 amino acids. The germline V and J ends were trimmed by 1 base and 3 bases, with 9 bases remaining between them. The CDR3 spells CASSLVQGEETQYF. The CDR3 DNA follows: TGTGCCAGCAGCTTAGTACAGGGTGAAGAGACCCAGTACTTC.

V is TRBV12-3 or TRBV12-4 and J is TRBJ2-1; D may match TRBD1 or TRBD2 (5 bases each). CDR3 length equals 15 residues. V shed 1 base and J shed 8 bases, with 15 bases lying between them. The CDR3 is CASSLVRREGYEQFF. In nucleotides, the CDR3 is TGTGCCAGCAGTTTAGTTAGACGAGAGGGGTATGAGCAGTTCTTC.

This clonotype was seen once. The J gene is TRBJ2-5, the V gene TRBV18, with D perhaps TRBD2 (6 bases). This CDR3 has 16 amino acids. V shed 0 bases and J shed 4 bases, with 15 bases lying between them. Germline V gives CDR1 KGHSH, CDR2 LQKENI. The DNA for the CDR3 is TGTGCCAGCTCACCACCCAGCCCAGGAGGGCGAGAGACCCAGTACTTC. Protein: CASSPPSPGGRETQYF.

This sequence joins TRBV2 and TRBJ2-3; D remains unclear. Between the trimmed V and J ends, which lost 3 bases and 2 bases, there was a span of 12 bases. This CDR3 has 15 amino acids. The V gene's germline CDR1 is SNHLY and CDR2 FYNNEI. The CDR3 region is CASSEPYGNTDTQYF. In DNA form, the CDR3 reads TGTGCCAGCAGTGAGCCATACGGAAACACAGATACGCAGTATTTT.

The CDR3 DNA sequence: TGTGCCAGCAGCCCGGGGCCTTCTAGCACAGATACGCAGTATTTT. Translation: CASSPGPSSTDTQYF. This rearrangement joins TRBV3-1 to TRBJ2-3, with D perhaps assigned TRBD1 or TRBD2 (5 bases each). In germline, CDR1 is LGHDT, CDR2 YNNKEL (reference sequence). Trimming took 4 bases from V and 0 from J, leaving 11 bases between them. The CDR3 is 15 amino acids.

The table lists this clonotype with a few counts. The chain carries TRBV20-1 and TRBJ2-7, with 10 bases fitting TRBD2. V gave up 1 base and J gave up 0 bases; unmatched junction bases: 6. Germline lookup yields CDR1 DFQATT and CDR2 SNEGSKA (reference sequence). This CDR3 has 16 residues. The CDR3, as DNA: TGCAGTGCTAGAGGTTGGCCTAGCGGGAGCTCCTACGAGCAGTACTTC. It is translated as CSARGWPSGSSYEQYF.

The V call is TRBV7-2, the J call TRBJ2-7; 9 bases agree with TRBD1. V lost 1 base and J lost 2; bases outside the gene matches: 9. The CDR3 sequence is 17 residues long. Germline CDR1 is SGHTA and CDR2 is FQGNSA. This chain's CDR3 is CASSLVSRDRVPYEQYF. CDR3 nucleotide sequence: TGTGCCAGCAGCTTAGTATCGAGGGACAGGGTCCCCTACGAGCAGTACTTC. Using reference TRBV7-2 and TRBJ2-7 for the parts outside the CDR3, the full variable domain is GAGVSQSPSNKVTEKGKDVELRCDPISGHTALYWYRQSLGQGLEFLIYFQGNSAPDKSGLPSDRFSAERTGGSVSTLTIQRTQQEDSAVYLCASSLVSRDRVPYEQYFGPGTRLTVT.